This T cell receptor beta chain was sequenced in a study of T cells in Graves' hyperthyroidism and ophthalmopathy. Study details: The blood sample was taken at first diagnosis, before treatment began. Study-level points and caveats: Blood shared most expanded thyroid clonotypes above 0.001.

PBMCs stemmed from under 11 ml fresh peripheral blood. RNA transcripts provided the source from which TCR beta CDR3 regions were amplified. An initial round of RT-PCR targeting the TCR CDR3 relied on the HTBI primer set. TCRdb reprocessed the multiplex PCR reads with MiXCR, giving one entry per CDR3 protein. The table has hundreds of thousands of distinct CDR3 sequences, approximately 16% seen once. This CDR3 has 13 amino acids. The germline CDR1 and CDR2 sequences are GTSNPN and SVGIG (reference sequence). Trimming removed 4 bases from V and 13 bases from J; junction bases left unmatched: 11. A word on this clonotype: Its target is not known.

Material for sequencing was blood. The TCR originated in a woman aged 40 to 50 with Graves' ophthalmopathy. This sequence joins TRBV30 and TRBJ2-1; 9 positions agree with TRBD2. In DNA form, the CDR3 reads TGTGCCTGGAACGGGGTGCTAGCGGGGCCCCAGTTCTTC. It encodes CAWNGVLAGPQFF.